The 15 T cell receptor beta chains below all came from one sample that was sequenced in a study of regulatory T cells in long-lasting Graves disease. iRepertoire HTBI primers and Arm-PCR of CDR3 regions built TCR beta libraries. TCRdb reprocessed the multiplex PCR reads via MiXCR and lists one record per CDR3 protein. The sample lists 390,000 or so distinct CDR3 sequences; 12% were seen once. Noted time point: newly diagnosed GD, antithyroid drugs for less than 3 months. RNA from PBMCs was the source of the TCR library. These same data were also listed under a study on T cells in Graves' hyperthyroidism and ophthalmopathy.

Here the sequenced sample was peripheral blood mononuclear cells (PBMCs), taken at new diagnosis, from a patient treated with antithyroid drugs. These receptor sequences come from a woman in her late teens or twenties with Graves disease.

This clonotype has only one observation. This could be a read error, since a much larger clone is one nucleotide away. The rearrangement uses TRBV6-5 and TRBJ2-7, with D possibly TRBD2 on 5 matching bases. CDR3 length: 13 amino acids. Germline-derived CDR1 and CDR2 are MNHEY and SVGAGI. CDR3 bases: TGTGCCGGCAGTTACCCCGGGACCTACGAGCAGTACTTC. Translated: CAGSYPGTYEQYF.

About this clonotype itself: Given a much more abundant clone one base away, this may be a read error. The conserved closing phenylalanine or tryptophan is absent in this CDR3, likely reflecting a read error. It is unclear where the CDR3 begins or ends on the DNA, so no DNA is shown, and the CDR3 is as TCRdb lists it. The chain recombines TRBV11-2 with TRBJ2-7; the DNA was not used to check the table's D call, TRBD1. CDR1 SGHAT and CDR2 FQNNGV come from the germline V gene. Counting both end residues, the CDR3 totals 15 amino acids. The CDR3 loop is CASSDAGTTGRREYS.

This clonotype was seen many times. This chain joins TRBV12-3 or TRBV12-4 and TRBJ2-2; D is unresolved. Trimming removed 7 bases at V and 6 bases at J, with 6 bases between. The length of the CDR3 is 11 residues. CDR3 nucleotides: TGTGCCAGCACCCCGGCCGGGGAGCTGTTTTTT. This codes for CASTPAGELFF.

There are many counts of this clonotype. The CDR3 DNA follows: TGCAGCGTTCAACAGAGCGGCGGGACTTTGGACAATGAGCAGTTCTTC. Translated, it gives CSVQQSGGTLDNEQFF. The chain carries TRBV29-1 and TRBJ2-1; D might be TRBD2 (6 bases). The CDR3 has 16 residues. Germline CDR1 and CDR2: SQVTM and ANQGSEA. V lost 5 bases to trimming and J lost 5 bases, with 22 bases between them.

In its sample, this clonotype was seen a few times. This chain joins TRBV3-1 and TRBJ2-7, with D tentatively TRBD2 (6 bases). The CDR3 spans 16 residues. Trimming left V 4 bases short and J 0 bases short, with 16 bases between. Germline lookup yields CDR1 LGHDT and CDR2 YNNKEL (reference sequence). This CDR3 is CASSRGWRGSSYEQYF. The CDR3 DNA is TGTGCCAGCAGCCGGGGCTGGCGGGGAAGCTCCTACGAGCAGTACTTC.

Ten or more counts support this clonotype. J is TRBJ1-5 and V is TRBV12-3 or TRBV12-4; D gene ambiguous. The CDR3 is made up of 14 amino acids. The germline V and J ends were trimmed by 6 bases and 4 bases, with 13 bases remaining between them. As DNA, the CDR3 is TGTGCCAGCAGCCCTCTGGAGGGAAATCAGCCCCAGCATTTT. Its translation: CASSPLEGNQPQHF.

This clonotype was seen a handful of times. The DNA of the CDR3 is TGTGCCAGCAGTTTACGCACAGGGACTGGGGCCAACGTCCTGACTTTC. Its protein product is CASSLRTGTGANVLTF. V usage is TRBV12-3 or TRBV12-4 and J usage is TRBJ2-6, with D possibly matching TRBD1 (6 bases). The CDR3 extends over 16 amino acids. V was pared by 2 bases and J by 2 bases, with 10 bases between.

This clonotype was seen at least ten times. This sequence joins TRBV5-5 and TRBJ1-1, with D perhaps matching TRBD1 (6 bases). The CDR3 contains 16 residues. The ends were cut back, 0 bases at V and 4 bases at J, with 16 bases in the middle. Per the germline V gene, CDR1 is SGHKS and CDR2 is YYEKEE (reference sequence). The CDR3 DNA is TGTGCCAGCAGCTTGGTTCCCATGGGGGGGGCCACTGAAGCTTTCTTT. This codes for CASSLVPMGGATEAFF.

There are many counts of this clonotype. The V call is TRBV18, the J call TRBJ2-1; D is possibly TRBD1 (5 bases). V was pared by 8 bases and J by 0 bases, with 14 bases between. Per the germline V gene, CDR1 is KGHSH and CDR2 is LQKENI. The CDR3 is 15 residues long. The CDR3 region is CASADSVSSYNEQFF. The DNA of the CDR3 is TGTGCCAGCGCCGACAGCGTCAGCTCCTACAATGAGCAGTTCTTC.

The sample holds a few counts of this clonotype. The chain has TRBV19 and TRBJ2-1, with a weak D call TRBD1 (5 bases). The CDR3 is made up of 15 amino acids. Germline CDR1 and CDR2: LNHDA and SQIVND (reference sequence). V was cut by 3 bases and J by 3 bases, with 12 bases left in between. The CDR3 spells CASSMRQGFYNEQFF. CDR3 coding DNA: TGTGCCAGTAGTATGCGGCAGGGTTTCTACAATGAGCAGTTCTTC.

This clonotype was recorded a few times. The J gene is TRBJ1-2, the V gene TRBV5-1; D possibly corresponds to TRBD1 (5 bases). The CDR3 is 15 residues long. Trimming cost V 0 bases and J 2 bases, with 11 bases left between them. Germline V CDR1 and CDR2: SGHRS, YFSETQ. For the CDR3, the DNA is TGCGCCAGCAGCTTGGCGGGGGGGAAAAACTATGGCTACACCTTC. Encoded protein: CASSLAGGKNYGYTF.

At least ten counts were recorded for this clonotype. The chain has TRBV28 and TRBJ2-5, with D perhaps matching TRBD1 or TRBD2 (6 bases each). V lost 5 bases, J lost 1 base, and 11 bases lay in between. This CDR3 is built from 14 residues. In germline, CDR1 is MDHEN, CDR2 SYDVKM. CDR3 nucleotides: TGTGCCAGCAGTCGCGGGACACCCCAAGAGACCCAGTACTTC. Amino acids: CASSRGTPQETQYF.

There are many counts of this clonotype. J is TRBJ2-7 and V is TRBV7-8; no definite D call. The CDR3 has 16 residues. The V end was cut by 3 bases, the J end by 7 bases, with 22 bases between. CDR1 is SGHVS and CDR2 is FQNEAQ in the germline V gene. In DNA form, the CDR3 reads TGTGCCAGCAGCTTCAATTTGGGGTTGGGGTTTAGTGAGCAGTACGTC. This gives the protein CASSFNLGLGFSEQYV.

As DNA, the CDR3 is TGTGCCAGTAGTCGTTGGACAAGCCCTGAAGCTTTCTTT. It specifies CASSRWTSPEAFF. This chain joins TRBV19 and TRBJ1-1; D is possibly TRBD1 (5 bases). The ends were cut back, 5 bases at V and 6 bases at J, with 13 bases in the middle. Per the germline V gene, CDR1 is LNHDA and CDR2 is SQIVND (reference sequence). The CDR3 is made up of 13 amino acids.

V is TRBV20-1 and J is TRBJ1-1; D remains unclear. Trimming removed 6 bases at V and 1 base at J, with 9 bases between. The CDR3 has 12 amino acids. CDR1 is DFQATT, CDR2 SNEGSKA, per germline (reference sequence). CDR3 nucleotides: TGCAGTGCGGGCGGAAGGAACACTGAAGCTTTCTTT. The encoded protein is CSAGGRNTEAFF.